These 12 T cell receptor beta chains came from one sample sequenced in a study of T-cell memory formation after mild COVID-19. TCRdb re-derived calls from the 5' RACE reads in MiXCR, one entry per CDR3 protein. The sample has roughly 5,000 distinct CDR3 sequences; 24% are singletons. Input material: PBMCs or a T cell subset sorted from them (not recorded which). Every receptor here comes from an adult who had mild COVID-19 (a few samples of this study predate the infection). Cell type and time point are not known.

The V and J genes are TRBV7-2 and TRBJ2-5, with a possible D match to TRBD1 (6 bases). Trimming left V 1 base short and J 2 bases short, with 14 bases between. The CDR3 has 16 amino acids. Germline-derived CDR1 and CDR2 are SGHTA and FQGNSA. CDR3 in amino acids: CASSLVDRRVQETQYF. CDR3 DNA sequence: TGTGCCAGCAGCTTAGTTGACAGGCGTGTACAAGAGACCCAGTACTTC. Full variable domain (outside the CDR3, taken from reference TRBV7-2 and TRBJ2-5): GAGVSQSPSNKVTEKGKDVELRCDPISGHTALYWYRQSLGQGLEFLIYFQGNSAPDKSGLPSDRFSAERTGGSVSTLTIQRTQQEDSAVYLCASSLVDRRVQETQYFGPGTRLLVL.

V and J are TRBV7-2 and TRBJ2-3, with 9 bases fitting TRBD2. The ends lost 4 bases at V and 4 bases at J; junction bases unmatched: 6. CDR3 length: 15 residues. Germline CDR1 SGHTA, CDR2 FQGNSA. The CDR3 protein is CASSWASGVADTQYF. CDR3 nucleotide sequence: TGTGCCAGCAGCTGGGCTAGCGGGGTTGCAGATACGCAGTATTTT.

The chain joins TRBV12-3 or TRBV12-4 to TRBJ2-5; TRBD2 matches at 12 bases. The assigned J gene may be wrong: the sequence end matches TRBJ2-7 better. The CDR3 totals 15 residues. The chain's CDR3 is CASSASGGAPYEQYF. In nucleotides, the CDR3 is TGTGCCAGCAGTGCTAGCGGGGGGGCGCCCTACGAGCAGTACTTC.

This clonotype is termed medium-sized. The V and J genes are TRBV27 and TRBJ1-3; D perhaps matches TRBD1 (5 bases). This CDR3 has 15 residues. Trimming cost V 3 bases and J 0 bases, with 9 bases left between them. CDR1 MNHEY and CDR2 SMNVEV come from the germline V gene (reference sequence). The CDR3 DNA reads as TGTGCCAGCAGTTTTGCAGGGCTCTCTGGAAACACCATATATTTT. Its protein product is CASSFAGLSGNTIYF.

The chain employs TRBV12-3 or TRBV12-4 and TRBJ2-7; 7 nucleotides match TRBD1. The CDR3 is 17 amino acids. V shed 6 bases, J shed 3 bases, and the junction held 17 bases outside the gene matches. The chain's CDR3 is CASRPNRQGVGDYEQYF. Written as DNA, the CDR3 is TGTGCCAGCAGGCCTAACCGACAGGGTGTAGGGGACTACGAGCAGTACTTC.

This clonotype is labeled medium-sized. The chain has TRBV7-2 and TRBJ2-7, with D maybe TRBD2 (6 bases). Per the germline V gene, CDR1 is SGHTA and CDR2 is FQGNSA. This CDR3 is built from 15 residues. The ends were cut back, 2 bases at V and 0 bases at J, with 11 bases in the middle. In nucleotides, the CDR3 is TGTGCCAGCAGCTTACGCGGAGGGAACTCCTACGAGCAGTACTTC. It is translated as CASSLRGGNSYEQYF.

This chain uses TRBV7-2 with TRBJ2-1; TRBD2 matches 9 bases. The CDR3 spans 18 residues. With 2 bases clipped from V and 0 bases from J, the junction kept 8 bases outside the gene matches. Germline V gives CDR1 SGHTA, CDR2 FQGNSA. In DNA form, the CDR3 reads TGTGCCAGCAGCTTACGGGAGCGGGGGGTCACCTCCTACAATGAGCAGTTCTTC. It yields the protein CASSLRERGVTSYNEQFF.

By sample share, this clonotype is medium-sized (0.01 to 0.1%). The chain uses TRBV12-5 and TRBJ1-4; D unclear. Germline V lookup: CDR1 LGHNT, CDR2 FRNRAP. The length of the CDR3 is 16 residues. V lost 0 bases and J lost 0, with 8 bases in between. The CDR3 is CASGLVVRATNEKLFF. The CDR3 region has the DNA TGTGCTAGTGGTTTGGTAGTTCGCGCAACTAATGAAAAACTGTTTTTT. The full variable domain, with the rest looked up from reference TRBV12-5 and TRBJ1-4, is DARVTQTPRHKVTEMGQEVTMRCQPILGHNTVFWYRQTMMQGLELLAYFRNRAPLDDSGMPKDRFSAEMPDATLATLKIQPSEPRDSAVYFCASGLVVRATNEKLFFGSGTQLSVL.

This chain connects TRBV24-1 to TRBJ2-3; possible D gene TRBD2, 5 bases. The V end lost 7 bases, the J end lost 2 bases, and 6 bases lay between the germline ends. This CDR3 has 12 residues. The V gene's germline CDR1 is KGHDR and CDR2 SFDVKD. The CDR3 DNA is TGTGCCACCAGCGGGGACACAGATACGCAGTATTTT. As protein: CATSGDTDTQYF.

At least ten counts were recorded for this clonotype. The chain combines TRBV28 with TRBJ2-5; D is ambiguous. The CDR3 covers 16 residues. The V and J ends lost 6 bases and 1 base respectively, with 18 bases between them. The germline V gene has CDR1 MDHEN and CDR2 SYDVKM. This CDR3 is CASSMPGKRAQETQYF. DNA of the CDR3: TGTGCCAGCAGCATGCCTGGGAAACGGGCCCAAGAGACCCAGTACTTC.

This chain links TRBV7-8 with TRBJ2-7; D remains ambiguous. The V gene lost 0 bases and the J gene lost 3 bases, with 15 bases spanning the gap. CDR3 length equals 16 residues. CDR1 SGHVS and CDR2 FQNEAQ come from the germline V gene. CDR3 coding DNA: TGTGCCAGCAGCTTAGCGCTCGACCCCTCGGGCTACGAGCAGTACTTC. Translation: CASSLALDPSGYEQYF.

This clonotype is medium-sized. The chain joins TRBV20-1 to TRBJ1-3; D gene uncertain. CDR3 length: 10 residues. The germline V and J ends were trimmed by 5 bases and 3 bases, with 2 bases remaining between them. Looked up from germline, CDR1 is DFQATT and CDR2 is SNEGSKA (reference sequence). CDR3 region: CSARGNTIYF. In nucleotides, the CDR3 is TGCAGTGCTCGTGGAAACACCATATATTTT.